This TCR beta chain is from a study of blood T cell repertoires in COVID-19. Overall study: Sources were T cells, B-cell-depleted T cells, or PBMCs; the material itself was cDNA or gDNA.

V lost 7 bases and J lost 9; bases outside the gene matches: 10. CDR3 length: 14 residues. Germline values: CDR1 LNHDA, CDR2 SQIVND (reference sequence). TCRdb keeps only in-frame clones here, not all; method: immunoSEQ multiplex PCR. The table includes fewer than 450,000 clones, approximately 88% detected once. This clone turned up a few times. Sequenced input: peripheral blood. This clonotype was obtained from a woman aged 45-60 years with COVID-19, enrolled during active disease. The chain is built from TRBV19 and TRBJ2-1, with 9 bases fitting TRBD2. CDR3 in amino acids: CASTGGGAEGEQFF. Here the CDR3 DNA reads TGTGCCAGTACTGGCGGGGGGGCCGAAGGTGAGCAGTTCTTC.